The 31 T cell receptor beta chains below all came from one sample that was sequenced in a study of blood T cell repertoires in COVID-19 (dated by TCRdb to about 2020). The method was the immunoSEQ multiplex PCR assay. Drawn from immuneACCESS, this table holds only the in-frame rearrangements with V and J called that TCRdb kept. Clones are partly lost; checked studies trace under half to an unresolved V gene and leave the rest unexplained. For this sample the table gives about half a million clones, of which over 75% were detected only once. Of the sample, approximately 3% falls within the top ten clones. What was sequenced was peripheral blood. The receptors stem from a human donor in a cohort sampled during active COVID-19.

The chain carries TRBV27 and TRBJ1-1; no clear D. The CDR3 covers 14 residues. Germline lookup yields CDR1 MNHEY and CDR2 SMNVEV (reference sequence). V lost 5 bases, J lost 4 bases, and 14 bases lay in between. For the CDR3, the DNA is TGTGCCAGCAGTCGAAAATTGGGAGGCACTGAAGCTTTCTTT. It codes for CASSRKLGGTEAFF.

The V and J genes are TRBV28 and TRBJ2-1; perhaps TRBD2 as D (6 bases). V lost 8 bases and J 6 bases, leaving 26 bases between the germline ends. The CDR3 covers 17 residues. The germline V gene has CDR1 MDHEN and CDR2 SYDVKM. The CDR3 protein is CASESPSGRDLPNEQFF. In DNA form, the CDR3 reads TGTGCCAGCGAATCCCCCTCAGGGCGGGACCTCCCCAATGAGCAGTTCTTC.

This rearrangement joins TRBV18 to TRBJ2-3, with 12 bases fitting TRBD2. The CDR3 contains 16 residues. The germline gives CDR1 KGHSH, CDR2 LQKENI. With V trimmed by 5 bases and J by 2 bases, 5 bases remained unmatched. In DNA, the CDR3 is TGTGCCAGCTCATACGGACTAGCGGGATCCACAGATACGCAGTATTTT. This translates into CASSYGLAGSTDTQYF.

This chain's CDR3 is CASSLFEGDNEQFF. CDR3 DNA sequence: TGCGCCAGCAGCTTGTTTGAGGGGGACAATGAGCAGTTCTTC. This chain links TRBV5-1 with TRBJ2-1; D may be TRBD1 (6 bases). The CDR3 consists of 14 residues. Per germline, CDR1 SGHRS and CDR2 YFSETQ. Trimming left V 1 base short and J 5 bases short, with 10 bases between. Full variable domain (missing parts from reference TRBV5-1 and TRBJ2-1): KAGVTQTPRYLIKTRGQQVTLSCSPISGHRSVSWYQQTPGQGLQFLFEYFSETQRNKGNFPGRFSGRQFSNSRSEMNVSTLELGDSALYLCASSLFEGDNEQFFGPGTRLTVL.

Comments on this clone: At one of its ends the junction is not consistent with the germline gene, which may arise from a read error. The chain employs TRBV6-5 and TRBJ1-6; 7 nucleotides align to TRBD1. CDR1 and CDR2 (germline): MNHEY, SVGAGI. This CDR3 region has 15 residues. CDR3 sequence reads: CASTQEGAGDSPFHF. CDR3 sequence (DNA): TGTGCCAGCACTCAAGAGGGGGCTGGTGATTCACCCTTCCACTTT.

This clone was seen only once. V usage is TRBV6-1 and J usage is TRBJ2-1, with 9 bases that match TRBD1. CDR1 is MNHNS, CDR2 SASEGT, per germline. The V gene end was trimmed by 3 bases and the J gene end by 8 bases; junction bases not matched to a gene: 8. The CDR3 extends over 15 amino acids. In nucleotides, the CDR3 is TGTGCCAGCAGTGACGACGGGACAGGGTTTGATGAGCAGTTCTTC. As protein: CASSDDGTGFDEQFF.

The chain joins TRBV13 to TRBJ2-1; weak D call: TRBD1 (5 bases). The V end lost 5 bases, the J end lost 4 bases, and 18 bases lay between the germline ends. The CDR3 spans 16 residues. Germline CDR1 is PRHDT and CDR2 is FYEKMQ (reference sequence). CDR3 region: CASSPVRQGPYNEQFF. The CDR3 bases are TGTGCCAGCAGCCCAGTAAGGCAGGGTCCATACAATGAGCAGTTCTTC.

This clone appeared a single time. The chain carries TRBV29-1 and TRBJ1-1; D remains ambiguous. Germline CDR1 reads SQVTM; CDR2 reads ANQGSEA. The CDR3 is made up of 12 amino acids. The V gene lost 2 bases and the J gene lost 1 base, with 5 bases spanning the gap. The CDR3 DNA follows: TGCAGCGTTGAACGGGGGAACACTGAAGCTTTCTTT. This translates into CSVERGNTEAFF.

The chain links TRBV10-3 to TRBJ2-2; D call uncertain. The germline V gene has CDR1 ENHRY and CDR2 SYGVKD. Trimming shortened V by 3 bases and J by 2 bases, and 10 bases separated the two germline ends. CDR3 size: 15 residues. The CDR3 nucleotides are TGTGCCATCAGTGAATCGCTAGGAAACACCGGGGAGCTGTTTTTT. Its protein is CAISESLGNTGELFF.

CDR3 sequence (DNA): TGTGCCAGCAGTTTCCCTCGAGGGGGGGGTCCGCCCCAGCATTTT. Protein: CASSFPRGGGPPQHF. The V and J genes are TRBV28 and TRBJ1-5; tentatively, D is TRBD1 (6 bases). The CDR3 consists of 15 residues. Deletions cut 3 bases from V and 9 bases from J, with 18 bases between. Germline values: CDR1 MDHEN, CDR2 SYDVKM.

The CDR3 region is CASSQAPQGPSSGNTIYF. CDR3 coding DNA: TGTGCCAGCAGCCAAGCCCCACAGGGCCCATCCTCTGGAAACACCATATATTTT. V usage is TRBV3-1 (or the pseudogene TRBV3-2) and J usage is TRBJ1-3, with D tentatively TRBD1 (6 bases). Trimming took off 1 base at V and 0 bases at J, with 16 bases between the two ends. Germline loops: CDR1 LGHDT, CDR2 YNNKEL (reference sequence). The CDR3 has 18 amino acids.

This chain links TRBV19 with TRBJ2-3; 9 bases are a match to TRBD1. J was trimmed by 4 bases and V by 4 bases; bases with no gene match: 6. CDR1 is LNHDA, CDR2 SQIVND, per germline (reference sequence). The CDR3 is made up of 15 amino acids. CDR3 DNA: TGTGCCAGTAGTAAGGGGACAGGGAGAGCAGATACGCAGTATTTT. Translation: CASSKGTGRADTQYF. Together with reference TRBV19 and TRBJ2-3, the CDR3 gives the full variable domain: DGGITQSPKYLFRKEGQNVTLSCEQNLNHDAMYWYRQDPGQGLRLIYYSQIVNDFQKGDIAEGYSVSREKKESFPLTVTSAQKNPTAFYLCASSKGTGRADTQYFGPGTRLTVL.

DNA for the CDR3: TGTGCCAGCAGGTACCCTAGCGGGAAATCGGACAATGAGCAGTTCTTC. Protein sequence: CASRYPSGKSDNEQFF. The chain links TRBV6-5 to TRBJ2-1, with 9 bases matching TRBD2. The CDR3 sequence is 16 residues long. CDR1 is MNHEY and CDR2 is SVGAGI in the germline V gene. The junction had 11 bases not matched to a gene; V was cut back by 6 bases and J by 5 bases.

The rearrangement uses TRBV6-5 and TRBJ2-7; 7 positions match TRBD1. Trimming took 2 bases from V and 2 from J; bases not matched to a gene: 6. The germline V gene has CDR1 MNHEY and CDR2 SVGAGI. This CDR3 region has 15 residues. Here the CDR3 reads CASSYGPGGPYEQYF. In nucleotides, the CDR3 is TGTGCCAGCAGTTACGGCCCAGGGGGTCCCTACGAGCAGTACTTC.

V usage is TRBV12-3 or TRBV12-4 and J usage is TRBJ2-3; TRBD1 might be the D (5 bases). This CDR3 region has 13 residues. V shed 7 bases and J shed 2 bases, with 10 bases lying between them. This CDR3 reads CASIQTDTDTQYF. The CDR3 DNA reads as TGTGCCAGCATACAGACAGACACAGATACGCAGTATTTT.

The rearrangement joins TRBV30 to TRBJ2-5; D is unclear. Looked up from germline, CDR1 is GTSNPN and CDR2 is SVGIG (reference sequence). The CDR3 is 11 amino acids. The V end lost 3 bases, the J end lost 2 bases, and 4 bases lay between the germline ends. DNA for the CDR3: TGTGCCTGGAGGGCTCAAGAGACCCAGTACTTC. This sequence encodes CAWRAQETQYF.

The J gene is TRBJ1-2, the V gene TRBV30; D perhaps matches TRBD1 (5 bases). Germline values: CDR1 GTSNPN, CDR2 SVGIG (reference sequence). This CDR3 contains 17 residues. V gave up 0 bases and J gave up 5 bases, with 22 bases separating them. The CDR3 DNA sequence: TGTGCCTGGAGTGTATTTCGGCTGGGCAGGGAGGAGTATGGCTACACCTTC. Its translation: CAWSVFRLGREEYGYTF.

The V and J genes are TRBV5-5 and TRBJ2-1; D is possibly TRBD2 (6 bases). Germline V gene sequence: CDR1 SGHKS, CDR2 YYEKEE (reference sequence). Trimming left V 1 base short and J 1 base short, with 9 bases between. The CDR3 is made up of 15 amino acids. The CDR3 loop is CASSLQAGSYNEQFF. The CDR3 bases are TGTGCCAGCAGCTTGCAGGCGGGATCCTACAATGAGCAGTTCTTC.

In nucleotides, the CDR3 is TGCGCCAGCAGCTTGGAGGGGACTAGCGGGGAGACCCAGTACTTC. Protein: CASSLEGTSGETQYF. This rearrangement joins TRBV5-1 to TRBJ2-5; TRBD2 aligns across 12 bases. The CDR3 extends over 15 amino acids. The ends lost 0 bases at V and 5 bases at J; junction bases unmatched: 2. Germline assignment: CDR1 SGHRS and CDR2 YFSETQ.

This clone was seen just once. The CDR3 sequence: CASSKDRGYSNQPQHF. In DNA, the CDR3 is TGTGCCAGCAGCAAGGACAGGGGATATAGCAATCAGCCCCAGCATTTT. The chain links TRBV21-1 to TRBJ1-5; the table's D call, TRBD1, was not checked against the DNA. TRBV21-1 is a documented pseudogene. This CDR3 comprises 16 residues.

This clone appeared a single time. The chain employs TRBV12-3 or TRBV12-4 and TRBJ2-5; D may be TRBD2 (6 bases). V was shortened by 5 bases and J by 7 bases, with 11 bases between the two germline ends. The CDR3 has 12 residues. The CDR3 sequence: CASSGGMRTQYF. CDR3 nucleotide sequence: TGTGCCAGCAGTGGGGGGATGAGGACCCAGTACTTC.

The chain couples TRBV7-6 to TRBJ2-1; tentative D call: TRBD2 (7 bases). V lost 5 bases and J lost 7, with 21 bases in between. This CDR3 comprises 16 residues. CDR1 is SGHVS, CDR2 FNYEAQ, per germline. The CDR3 DNA reads as TGTGCCAGCAGCCCCGATGTCGCGGGGGCGGGGAATGAGCAGTTCTTC. Its translation is CASSPDVAGAGNEQFF.

The V call is TRBV2, the J call TRBJ1-6, with 8 positions matching TRBD1. Unmatched junction bases numbered 7, after V lost 6 bases and J lost 6 bases. Germline assignment: CDR1 SNHLY and CDR2 FYNNEI. CDR3 length: 15 amino acids. For the CDR3, the DNA is TGTGCCAGCAGCCTCGGACAGGGACCTAATTCACCCCTCCACTTT. Amino acid sequence: CASSLGQGPNSPLHF.

The chain uses TRBV9 and TRBJ2-2; TRBD1 agrees at 8 bases. J was trimmed by 4 bases and V by 3 bases; bases with no gene match: 5. CDR3 size: 15 residues. The germline gives CDR1 SGDLS, CDR2 YYNGEE. CDR3 residues: CASSGGQGVTGELFF. The CDR3 DNA sequence: TGTGCCAGCAGCGGAGGACAGGGCGTCACCGGGGAGCTGTTTTTT.

The rearrangement links TRBV15 to TRBJ2-7; 9 nucleotides match TRBD1. CDR3 size: 15 residues. The germline V gene has CDR1 LNHNV and CDR2 YYDKDF (reference sequence). With 1 base clipped from V and 4 bases from J, the junction kept 5 bases outside the gene matches. The CDR3 loop reads CATSRAGQGAYEQYF. The CDR3 coding sequence is TGTGCCACCAGCAGAGCGGGACAGGGAGCGTACGAGCAGTACTTC.

The chain joins TRBV28 to TRBJ1-2, with a weak D call TRBD1 (5 bases). Trimming removed 7 bases from V and 1 base from J, with 10 bases in between. Germline values: CDR1 MDHEN, CDR2 SYDVKM. This CDR3 contains 13 residues. CDR3 loop: CASISGGNYGYTF. CDR3 in DNA: TGTGCCAGCATTTCGGGGGGTAACTATGGCTACACCTTC.

The chain recombines TRBV4-2 with TRBJ2-7; 14 positions agree with TRBD2. Germline CDR1 reads LGHNA; CDR2 reads YNFKEQ. CDR3 length: 21 amino acids. After removal of 0 bases from V and 4 bases from J, the junction contained 17 bases not matched to a gene. This chain's CDR3 is CASSQDITTSGRGSRVYEQYF. The CDR3 coding sequence is TGTGCCAGCAGCCAAGATATCACGACTAGCGGGAGGGGTTCCCGGGTGTACGAGCAGTACTTC.

This chain links TRBV19 with TRBJ2-7; 8 positions match TRBD2. Trimming cost V 0 bases and J 3 bases; bases outside gene matches: 7. CDR1 and CDR2 from the germline V gene are LNHDA and SQIVND (reference sequence). CDR3 length: 16 amino acids. This CDR3 is CASSIDFQRELYEQYF. In DNA form, the CDR3 reads TGTGCCAGTAGTATAGATTTCCAGCGGGAGCTCTACGAGCAGTACTTC.

The rearrangement uses TRBV6-5 and TRBJ2-5; 7 bases are a match to TRBD2. V shed 5 bases, J shed 3 bases, and the junction held 6 bases outside the gene matches. From germline, CDR1 is MNHEY and CDR2 SVGAGI. The CDR3 has 14 amino acids. CDR3 sequence reads: CASSLWGGEETQYF. Here the CDR3 DNA reads TGTGCCAGCAGTCTCTGGGGGGGGGAAGAGACCCAGTACTTC.

The chain's CDR3 is CASSYRRSSYGYTF. The CDR3 bases are TGTGCCAGCAGTTACCGCAGGTCGAGCTATGGCTACACCTTC. This chain uses TRBV6-5 with TRBJ1-2; D is ambiguous. CDR1 is MNHEY and CDR2 is SVGAGI in the germline V gene. CDR3 size: 14 residues. The V end was cut by 2 bases, the J end by 4 bases, with 11 bases between.

The chain carries TRBV18 and TRBJ1-2; weak D call: TRBD1 (5 bases). Germline V CDR1 and CDR2: KGHSH, LQKENI. V lost 1 base, J lost 0 bases, and 9 bases lay in between. The CDR3 loop spans 15 amino acids. In nucleotides, the CDR3 is TGTGCCAGCTCACCACTGTCAGGGCCTAACTATGGCTACACCTTC. Its protein product is CASSPLSGPNYGYTF.